The 10 T cell receptor beta chains reported below all come from one sample, sequenced in a study of memory CD4+ T cells and cytomegalovirus serostatus. The sort gate was single viable CD3+CD4+CD8-CD45RO+ cells for memory CD4+ T cells. Profiling relied on immunoSEQ multiplex PCR, and the TCRdb table lists in-frame clones only, not all of them. Of tens of thousands of clones listed, 70% to 80% are singletons. The specimen was memory CD4+ T cells from blood. The receptors stem from an adult in good health and CMV-seronegative.

This chain uses TRBV5-1 with TRBJ1-1; 7 bases are a match to TRBD1. CDR3 length: 16 amino acids. With V trimmed by 4 bases and J by 0 bases, 9 bases remained unmatched. Germline-derived CDR1 and CDR2 are SGHRS and YFSETQ. CDR3 residues: CASSLDPGQLNTEAFF. The DNA for the CDR3 is TGCGCCAGCAGCCTCGATCCGGGACAGCTGAACACTGAAGCTTTCTTT. Full variable domain (remainder filled in from reference TRBV5-1 and TRBJ1-1): KAGVTQTPRYLIKTRGQQVTLSCSPISGHRSVSWYQQTPGQGLQFLFEYFSETQRNKGNFPGRFSGRQFSNSRSEMNVSTLELGDSALYLCASSLDPGQLNTEAFFGQGTRLTVV.

This clone has a single count. The chain recombines TRBV7-9 with TRBJ2-5, with D perhaps matching TRBD2 (6 bases). Germline V gene lookup returns CDR1 SEHNR and CDR2 FQNEAQ (reference sequence). The CDR3 runs to 14 residues. V was clipped by 3 bases and J by 4 bases, with 12 bases between them. The CDR3 here is CASSFSGVSETQYF. CDR3 coding DNA: TGTGCCAGCAGCTTTTCGGGAGTTTCAGAGACCCAGTACTTC.

This clone was observed a handful of times. The J gene is TRBJ1-2, the V gene TRBV4-3; no clear D. Germline V gene data show CDR1 as LGHNA and CDR2 as YSLEER. Trimming cost V 0 bases and J 1 base, with 12 bases left between them. This CDR3 comprises 16 residues. For the CDR3, the DNA is TGCGCCAGCAGCCAAGAGGCCGTGAGGGTTAACTATGGCTACACCTTC. Residues: CASSQEAVRVNYGYTF.

The gene calls are TRBV5-1 and TRBJ1-3; D is unclear. Germline assignment: CDR1 SGHRS and CDR2 YFSETQ. V lost 1 base, J lost 0 bases, and 8 bases lay in between. The CDR3 has 15 residues. The chain's CDR3 is CASSLQSTSGNTIYF. The CDR3 region has the DNA TGCGCCAGCAGCTTGCAAAGTACCTCTGGAAACACCATATATTTT.

This clone was seen a handful of times. The J gene is TRBJ1-2, the V gene TRBV27; D remains unclear. Per germline, CDR1 MNHEY and CDR2 SMNVEV (reference sequence). With 1 base removed from V and 4 bases from J, the gap between germline ends came to 13 bases. CDR3 length: 15 amino acids. CDR3 protein: CASSLLGRGSYGYTF. Written as DNA, the CDR3 is TGTGCCAGCAGTTTATTAGGTCGGGGTTCCTATGGCTACACCTTC.

The CDR3 nucleotides are TGTGCCAGCAGCCTCGGGAGGCGTCTAGCGGGAGGAAAAGAGACCCAGTACTTC. It is translated as CASSLGRRLAGGKETQYF. The chain is built from TRBV5-4 and TRBJ2-5, with 11 bases fitting TRBD2. Germline loops: CDR1 SGHNT, CDR2 YYREEE (reference sequence). The CDR3 is 18 amino acids. Unmatched junction bases numbered 14, after V lost 4 bases and J lost 3 bases. The entire variable domain, with the rest obtained from reference TRBV5-4 and TRBJ2-5, is as follows: ETGVTQSPTHLIKTRGQQVTLRCSSQSGHNTVSWYQQALGQGPQFIFQYYREEENGRGNFPPRFSGLQFPNYSSELNVNALELDDSALYLCASSLGRRLAGGKETQYFGPGTRLLVL.

This clone was recorded once. This chain joins TRBV10-3 and TRBJ2-2; D is undetermined. Germline V gene data show CDR1 as ENHRY and CDR2 as SYGVKD. V shed 6 bases and J shed 6 bases, with 11 bases lying between them. CDR3 length: 13 residues. The CDR3 nucleotides are TGTGCCATCAGCCTTCTAGAGTCCGGGGAGCTGTTTTTT. It specifies CAISLLESGELFF.

This clone appeared once. The chain couples TRBV2 to TRBJ2-7; 8 bases map to TRBD1. V dropped 6 bases and J dropped 2; count of bases not matched to a gene: 6. The CDR3 contains 14 residues. Germline values: CDR1 SNHLY, CDR2 FYNNEI. CDR3 residues: CASRTGQATYEQYF. As DNA, the CDR3 is TGTGCCAGCAGGACGGGACAGGCCACCTACGAGCAGTACTTC.

This clone has a single count. The chain couples TRBV19 to TRBJ1-5, with 10 bases that match TRBD1. Germline lookup yields CDR1 LNHDA and CDR2 SQIVND (reference sequence). This CDR3 contains 15 residues. V lost 6 bases to trimming and J lost 9 bases; unmatched junction nucleotides: 11. The CDR3 reads CASSPWDRGSTPQHF. For the CDR3, the DNA is TGTGCCAGTAGCCCATGGGACAGGGGCAGCACGCCCCAGCATTTT.

This clone turned up a few times. This chain links TRBV4-1 with TRBJ1-1, with D uncertain. Trimming removed 2 bases at V and 2 bases at J, with 6 bases between. The germline V gene has CDR1 MGHRA and CDR2 YSYEKL. This CDR3 spans 13 amino acids. CDR3 amino acids: CASSQTINTEAFF. DNA for the CDR3: TGCGCCAGCAGCCAAACCATAAACACTGAAGCTTTCTTT.